Listed below are T cell receptor beta chains from one sample, sequenced in a study of T cell responses to AZD1222 COVID-19 vaccine. TCRdb's table, derived via immunoSEQ multiplex PCR, lists solely in-frame clones and lacks some. This sample yields 150,000 to 200,000 clones, of which around 94% are seen a single time; around 0.96% belongs to the top ten. The material was peripheral blood, obtained on day 0 of AZD1222 vaccination. The receptors here all came from an adult in good health. Each CDR3 is given with its conserved first and last residue. The D gene is left open where the match is weak. Clone sizes are given selectively: once, few, many, or a class where the clone is expanded.

j_call d_call clone_size v_call cdr3_nt cdr3_aa
TRBJ1-1 . few TRBV7-9 TGTGCCAGCAGGCTAGAAAATGAAGCTTTCTTT CASRLENEAFF
TRBJ1-1 . . TRBV7-8 TGTGCCAGCAGCTTAGCCAACGAATACACTGAAGCTTTCTTT CASSLANEYTEAFF
TRBJ1-2 TRBD1 few TRBV18 TGTGCCAGCACCCCAACTAGGCAGACAGGGTCTCCGGCCTTC CASTPTRQTGSPAF
TRBJ1-2 . . TRBV5-1 TGCGCCAGCAGCTTCCAGGGCAGGCCTAACTATGGCTACACCTTC CASSFQGRPNYGYTF
TRBJ2-3 . once TRBV4-1 TGCGCCAGCAGCCAAGATCCGGGACGACTCACAGATACGCAGTATTTT CASSQDPGRLTDTQYF
TRBJ1-5 . . TRBV7-9 TGTGCCAGCAGCTTATCAGTTGTGGGGCTCCCCAATCAGCCCCAGCATTTT CASSLSVVGLPNQPQHF
TRBJ1-1 TRBD1 . TRBV11-2 TGTGCCAGCAGCTACCTCAGGGGGCCGACTGAAGCTTTCTTT CASSYLRGPTEAFF
TRBJ1-6 TRBD1 . TRBV7-9 TGTGCCAGCAGCCAACCGATCTCGAGGGGGCTTAATTCACCCCTCCACTTT CASSQPISRGLNSPLHF
TRBJ2-5 . . TRBV2 TGTGCCAGCGATGTGACAGCAGGAGAGACCCAGTACTTC CASDVTAGETQYF
TRBJ2-2 . . TRBV5-1 TGCGCCAGCAGGGACTCACCCACCGGGGAGCTGTTTTTT CASRDSPTGELFF
TRBJ1-1 . . TRBV12-3/TRBV12-4 TGTGCCAGCAGTCTACACAGGGCTGAAGCTTTCTTT CASSLHRAEAFF
TRBJ1-6 . once TRBV11-2 TGTGCCAGCAGCCAACCAAGGGGCACTTATAATTCACCCCTCCACTTT CASSQPRGTYNSPLHF
TRBJ1-2 TRBD1 . TRBV19 TGTGCCAGTATGTTACAGGGGAATAGAAACTATGGCTACACCTTC CASMLQGNRNYGYTF
TRBJ2-3 TRBD2 . TRBV18 TGTGCCAGCTCACCTACAGCGGGGGGCACAGATACGCAGTATTTT CASSPTAGGTDTQYF
TRBJ2-7 TRBD1 . TRBV6-1 TGTGCCAGCAGTGAAGTAGGACAGGGGTACGAGCAGTACTTC CASSEVGQGYEQYF